This T cell receptor beta chain was observed in a study of T cell responses to AZD1222 COVID-19 vaccine. Study-level findings and limits: Along spike, vaccine-associated CD4 TCRs were found throughout, with dominance at 160-218 and 743-854. Clonal diversity was possibly underestimated, and the donors were mostly white British, with more females. Repertoire sampling happened only post peak T cell response. Epitopes outside B.1.351 and B.1.1.7 mutated regions reportedly drew nearly half of spike TCRs.

To note about this clone: Its antigen remains unknown.

Germline lookup yields CDR1 SGHTS and CDR2 YDEGEE. This CDR3 region has 17 residues. V gave up 6 bases and J gave up 3 bases; unmatched junction bases: 18. Sequencing used immunoSEQ multiplex PCR; TCRdb keeps in-frame clones, though not all of them. The sample has approximately 100,000 clones, approximately 88% seen once; the top ten hold over 15%. Source: peripheral blood, taken on day 0 of AZD1222 vaccination. The sequence came from an adult in good health. The rearrangement links TRBV5-8 to TRBJ2-7; 7 bases fit TRBD2. DNA of the CDR3: TGTGCCAGCACCTGGGGGGGGAGCCGAAATATATTCTACGAGCAGTACTTC. This codes for CASTWGGSRNIFYEQYF.